Sequencing of this T cell receptor beta chain was carried out in a study of a mutant IDH1 vaccine in newly diagnosed glioma. Stated time point: week 47, end of study. Every single dose of the vaccine, 300 ug of mutant IDH1 20-mer peptide, came with topical imiquimod. CDR1 is GTSNPN and CDR2 is SVGIG in the germline V gene (reference sequence). The germline V and J ends were trimmed by 2 bases and 4 bases, with 11 bases remaining between them. The CDR3 totals 14 residues. The protocol was immunoSEQ multiplex PCR, while the TCRdb copy is restricted to in-frame clones and leaves out a portion. The sample holds about 83,000 clones, roughly four fifths seen once. Regarding this clone: Its antigen is unidentified.

This chain uses TRBV30 with TRBJ1-4; D might be TRBD1 (6 bases). The specimen was PBMCs, collected from a glioma patient whose treatment included an IDH1 peptide vaccine. The TCR originated in a man in his forties or fifties with glioma. The CDR3 nucleotides are TGTGCCTGGAGTAGAGGGGGTTATAATGAAAAACTGTTTTTT. This translates into CAWSRGGYNEKLFF.